This T cell receptor (beta chain) was observed in a study of cytomegalovirus exposure and HLA in healthy donors. The CDR3 totals 15 residues. The ends lost 5 bases at V and 8 bases at J; junction bases unmatched: 6. Germline assignment: CDR1 SGHTA and CDR2 FQGNSA. The study ran its PCR with 60 Vbeta and 13 Jbeta primers. Profiling relied on immunoSEQ multiplex PCR, and the TCRdb table lists in-frame clones only, not all of them. The table includes approximately 170,000 clones, around 81% detected once. This chain connects TRBV7-2 to TRBJ2-2, with 12 bases aligning to TRBD2. This sequence originates from a woman aged 25-40 years in good health and CMV-seropositive. The sequenced sample consisted of PBMCs. Here the CDR3 DNA reads TGTGCCAGCAGCGCCCGACTAGCGGGGGCTGGGGAGCTGTTTTTT. Translation: CASSARLAGAGELFF.